Included here is one T cell receptor beta chain sequence, with context. The data belong to a study of blood T cell repertoires in COVID-19. At the level of the study: Collection of acute and convalescent COVID-19 samples took place in the United States, Italy and Spain.

Some clones are missing from TCRdb's copy, which holds only in-frame ones; the method was immunoSEQ multiplex PCR. The profile shows about 380,000 clones, more than 70% of them singletons. Recovered status applied to Cohort 3 donors who had two consecutive negative PCRs. It also applied to those with clearance or with symptom resolution. Germline CDR1 reads LNHDA; CDR2 reads SQIVND (reference sequence). This CDR3 region has 14 residues. V lost 5 bases, J lost 6 bases, and 11 bases lay in between. Sequencing was performed on PBMCs or T cells enriched from blood (not recorded which). This chain joins TRBV19 and TRBJ1-6; possibly TRBD1 for D (6 bases). This receptor was obtained from a woman aged 18 to 35 who had recovered from COVID-19. This chain's CDR3 is CASSDTGSNSPLHF. The CDR3 bases are TGTGCCAGTAGTGACACAGGGTCTAATTCACCCCTCCACTTT.